This T cell receptor (beta chain) originates from a study of shared clonotypes between healthy human individuals. In the original workflow: ImmunoSEQ supplied junction-only sequences lacking quality scores, so filtering was different. The protocol was immunoSEQ multiplex PCR, while the TCRdb copy is restricted to in-frame clones and leaves out a portion. D and trimming were read from the DNA, whereas the V and J calls and clone size are those reported in that table. In the table there are 1.5 million to 2.5 million clones, about 95% of which are singletons. This CDR3 contains 14 residues. The germline gives CDR1 SGHTA, CDR2 FQGNSA. V lost 5 bases and J lost 9; bases outside the gene matches: 12. Positively selected for CCR7, the CD45RO-negative cells used as naive CD8 cells excluded terminally differentiated effector memory CD45RA+ cells. In the case of this clone: Antigen unknown.

Whole-study findings and limits: Generally, naive subsets (rather than memory subsets) showed larger estimated richness. The donor pool, a small one, limited the genetic and exposure-history diversity represented. Generation probability values for non-shared clonotypes were lower than those for clonotypes shared by all four donors.

This receptor was taken from a man in his late teens or twenties in good health. J is TRBJ2-7 and V is TRBV7-2; 8 nucleotides align to TRBD2. Source material: naive CD8+ T cells sorted from blood. The CDR3 loop is CASSPRSGGPGQYF. Here the CDR3 DNA reads TGTGCCAGCAGCCCAAGGTCGGGAGGGCCCGGGCAGTACTTC.